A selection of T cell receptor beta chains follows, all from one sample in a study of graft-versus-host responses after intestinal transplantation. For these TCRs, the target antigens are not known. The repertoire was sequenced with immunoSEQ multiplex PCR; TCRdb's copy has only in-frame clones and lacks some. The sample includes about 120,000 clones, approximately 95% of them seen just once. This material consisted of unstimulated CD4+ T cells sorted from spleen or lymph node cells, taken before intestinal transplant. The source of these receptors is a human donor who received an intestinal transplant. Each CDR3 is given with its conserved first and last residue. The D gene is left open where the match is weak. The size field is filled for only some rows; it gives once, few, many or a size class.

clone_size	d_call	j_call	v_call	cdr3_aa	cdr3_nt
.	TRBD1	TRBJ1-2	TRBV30	CASGTGGFYGYTF	TGTGCCTCCGGGACAGGGGGTTTCTATGGCTACACCTTC
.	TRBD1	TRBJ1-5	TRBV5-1	CASKKGQGGQPQHF	TGCGCCAGTAAAAAGGGACAGGGGGGTCAGCCCCAGCATTTT
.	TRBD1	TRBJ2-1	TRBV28	CASRGQVINEQFF	TGTGCCAGCAGGGGACAGGTGATCAATGAGCAGTTCTTC
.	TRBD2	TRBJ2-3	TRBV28	CASSPSGVTDTQYF	TGTGCCAGCAGCCCGAGCGGGGTGACAGATACGCAGTATTTT
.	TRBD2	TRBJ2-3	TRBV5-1	CASSLSLAGGTDTQYF	TGCGCCAGCAGCTTGTCCCTAGCGGGAGGAACAGATACGCAGTATTTT
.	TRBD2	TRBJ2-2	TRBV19	CASRGRLAGGNTGELFF	TGTGCCAGTCGGGGGCGACTAGCGGGAGGGAACACCGGGGAGCTGTTTTTT
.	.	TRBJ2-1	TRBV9	CASSVGPILGYNEQFF	TGTGCCAGCAGCGTAGGCCCCATACTAGGCTACAATGAGCAGTTCTTC
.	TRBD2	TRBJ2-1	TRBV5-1	CASSLGGRNEQFF	TGCGCCAGCAGCTTGGGCGGGAGAAATGAGCAGTTCTTC
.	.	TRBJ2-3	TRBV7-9	CASSRRGAGNYF	TGTGCCAGCAGCCGCCGGGGGGCCGGGAATTATTTT
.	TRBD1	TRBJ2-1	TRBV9	CASSGRSQQGSSYNEQFF	TGTGCCAGCAGCGGACGAAGTCAACAGGGGAGCTCCTACAATGAGCAGTTCTTC
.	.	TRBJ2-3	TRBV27	CASSFGRWADTQYF	TGTGCCAGCAGTTTCGGAAGGTGGGCAGATACGCAGTATTTT
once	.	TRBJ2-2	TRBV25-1	CASSELGLVGAGAGELFF	TGTGCCAGCAGTGAATTGGGTTTAGTGGGGGCCGGCGCCGGGGAGCTGTTTTTT